Below are 19 T cell receptor beta chains sequenced from a single sample in a study of regulatory T cells in long-lasting Graves disease. Libraries of TCR beta came from iRepertoire HTBI primers plus Arm-PCR of CDR3 regions. Via MiXCR, TCRdb re-called the multiplex PCR reads, giving one row per CDR3 protein. The table lists 200,000 to 250,000 distinct CDR3 sequences, around 19% of them singletons. Regarding time point: newly diagnosed GD, antithyroid drugs for less than 3 months. PBMC RNA served as the TCR library source. The material was peripheral blood mononuclear cells (PBMCs), obtained at new diagnosis, from a patient treated with antithyroid drugs. These receptors were taken from a female donor with Graves disease.

There are many counts of this clonotype. This chain joins TRBV7-2 and TRBJ1-3, with D hard to call. Germline V gene data show CDR1 as SGHTA and CDR2 as FQGNSA. The CDR3 totals 14 residues. The V end lost 4 bases, the J end lost 4 bases, and 11 bases lay between the germline ends. CDR3 sequence reads: CASSWARGGNTIYF. In nucleotides, the CDR3 is TGTGCCAGCAGCTGGGCTCGTGGAGGAAACACCATATATTTT.

The rearrangement links TRBV9 to TRBJ1-4; a weak D match, TRBD1 (6 bases). CDR1 and CDR2 (germline): SGDLS, YYNGEE. V shed 4 bases and J shed 5 bases, with 9 bases lying between them. This CDR3 spans 13 amino acids. CDR3 nucleotides: TGTGCCAGCAGCCGAACAGGGAATGAAAAACTGTTTTTT. It encodes CASSRTGNEKLFF.

This clonotype was seen ten or more times. The chain combines TRBV2 with TRBJ2-7, with 14 bases identical to TRBD2. Germline V gives CDR1 SNHLY, CDR2 FYNNEI. Losses at the gene ends were 2 bases for V and 3 bases for J; bases not matched to a gene: 6. The CDR3 extends over 17 amino acids. The CDR3 nucleotides read TGTGCCAGCAGTGAACAGGGACTAGCGGGGGTCAACTACGAGCAGTACTTC. As protein: CASSEQGLAGVNYEQYF.

This clonotype was detected ten times or more. The chain links TRBV20-1 to TRBJ2-1; 7 nucleotides align to TRBD2. CDR3 length: 14 amino acids. J gave up 8 bases and V 1 base, and 8 bases lay outside the gene matches. Germline V CDR1 and CDR2: DFQATT, SNEGSKA (reference sequence). CDR3 nucleotides: TGCAGTGCTAGAGTGGGCGGGAGTTTGGATGAGCAGTTCTTC. Protein product: CSARVGGSLDEQFF.

This clonotype was picked up many times. The V and J genes are TRBV7-2 and TRBJ2-7; D call uncertain. Germline loops: CDR1 SGHTA, CDR2 FQGNSA. Trimming left V 6 bases short and J 1 base short, with 7 bases between. The CDR3 is 12 amino acids. CDR3 nucleotide sequence: TGTGCCAGCAGGCCTCTGTCCTACGAGCAGTACTTC. This gives the protein CASRPLSYEQYF.

This clonotype has a count of ten or more. The chain is built from TRBV19 and TRBJ1-1, with D perhaps TRBD1 (5 bases). CDR1 is LNHDA and CDR2 is SQIVND in the germline V gene (reference sequence). This CDR3 is built from 14 residues. V was shortened by 5 bases and J by 1 base, with 11 bases between the two germline ends. The CDR3 DNA reads as TGTGCCAGTAGTCGCCGGGGCCAGAACACTGAAGCTTTCTTT. Residues: CASSRRGQNTEAFF.

This clonotype was counted only a few times. CDR3 residues: CASSHGQGAGETQYF. CDR3 nucleotides: TGTGCCAGCAGCCACGGACAGGGGGCAGGGGAGACCCAGTACTTC. The chain uses TRBV28 and TRBJ2-5; the match to TRBD1 covers 11 bases. From germline, CDR1 is MDHEN and CDR2 SYDVKM. The CDR3 is made up of 15 amino acids. V lost 6 bases to trimming and J lost 5 bases; unmatched junction nucleotides: 8.

Details on this clonotype: A single base separates this from a much larger clone, so it may be a read error. The chain recombines TRBV30 with TRBJ2-5; D may be TRBD1 or TRBD2 (5 bases each). The germline V gene has CDR1 GTSNPN and CDR2 SVGIG (reference sequence). This CDR3 has 14 amino acids. CDR3 amino acids: CAWGVEEIGGTQYF. CDR3 in DNA: TGTGCCTGGGGTGTTGAAGAGATTGGGGGGACCCAGTACTTC.

The sample holds many counts of this clonotype. The V gene is TRBV15, the J gene TRBJ2-3, with 11 bases identical to TRBD2. CDR3 length: 16 amino acids. The germline gives CDR1 LNHNV, CDR2 YYDKDF (reference sequence). The ends lost 1 base at V and 2 bases at J; junction bases unmatched: 2. CDR3 sequence (DNA): TGTGCCACCAGCAGAGGACTAGCGGGAAACACAGATACGCAGTATTTT. Amino acid sequence: CATSRGLAGNTDTQYF.

For this clonotype: Because the CDR3 is missing its conserved closing phenylalanine or tryptophan, this is likely a read error. The chain carries TRBV7-9 and TRBJ1-5; D not resolved. This CDR3 contains 15 residues. Trimming took off 2 bases at V and 0 bases at J, with 8 bases between the two ends. CDR1 is SEHNR, CDR2 FQNEAQ, per germline (reference sequence). The CDR3 is CASSLSGDSNQPQHL. The CDR3 DNA is TGTGCCAGCAGCTTATCTGGGGATAGCAATCAGCCCCAGCATCTT.

The table lists this clonotype with many counts. The rearrangement joins TRBV7-9 to TRBJ1-1, with D unresolved. V lost 5 bases to trimming and J lost 5 bases, with 21 bases between them. This CDR3 contains 16 residues. In germline, CDR1 is SEHNR, CDR2 FQNEAQ (reference sequence). The CDR3 nucleotides read TGTGCCAGCAGCCCATATGGGTTAGGAGTGGGAACTGAAGCTTTCTTT. Translated, it gives CASSPYGLGVGTEAFF.

This clonotype was counted ten times or more. V gene TRBV2 combines with J gene TRBJ1-2, with 10 bases matching TRBD1. Germline V gene sequence: CDR1 SNHLY, CDR2 FYNNEI. The CDR3 loop spans 16 amino acids. V trimming: 6 bases; J trimming: 4 bases; junction bases outside the gene matches: 11. For the CDR3, the DNA is TGTGCCAGCAGACAACGACAGGGGGCAAGGACCTATGGCTACACCTTC. It yields the protein CASRQRQGARTYGYTF. The complete variable domain, with remaining parts taken from reference TRBV2 and TRBJ1-2, reads EPEVTQTPSHQVTQMGQEVILRCVPISNHLYFYWYRQILGQKVEFLVSFYNNEISEKSEIFDDQFSVERPDGSNFTLKIRSTKLEDSAMYFCASRQRQGARTYGYTFGSGTRLTVV.

This clonotype occurred many times. V gene TRBV10-3 combines with J gene TRBJ1-6; D unclear. Per germline, CDR1 ENHRY and CDR2 SYGVKD. V was shortened by 0 bases and J by 15 bases, with 18 bases between the two germline ends. The CDR3 totals 15 residues. The CDR3 is CAISESGPPLGILHF. The CDR3 nucleotides read TGTGCCATCAGTGAGTCGGGCCCACCTCTGGGGATCCTCCACTTT.

This clonotype appeared many times. This chain links TRBV7-6 with TRBJ1-1, with D tentatively TRBD1 (6 bases). The CDR3 length is 14 residues. The germline CDR1 and CDR2 sequences are SGHVS and FNYEAQ. V was clipped by 5 bases and J by 5 bases, with 15 bases between them. CDR3 nucleotide sequence: TGTGCCAGCAGCCGGGGGGGGGGCGTTACTGAAGCTTTCTTT. The encoded protein is CASSRGGGVTEAFF.

This clonotype was seen a handful of times. A much larger clone sits a single nucleotide away, making a read error possible. The chain couples TRBV7-2 to TRBJ2-3; D unclear. Per germline, CDR1 SGHTA and CDR2 FQGNSA. V lost 1 base and J lost 6, with 11 bases in between. The CDR3 extends over 14 amino acids. CDR3: CTSSLDGMADTQYF. The CDR3 region has the DNA TGTACCAGCAGCTTAGATGGAATGGCGGATACGCAGTATTTT.

This clonotype came up many times. The gene calls are TRBV5-6 and TRBJ1-4; weak D call: TRBD1 (5 bases). Trimming removed 0 bases from V and 7 bases from J, with 13 bases in between. CDR3 length: 15 amino acids. The germline V gene encodes CDR1 SGHDT and CDR2 YYEEEE. The CDR3 sequence: CASSLAGPEGEKLFF. The CDR3 nucleotides read TGTGCCAGCAGCTTGGCGGGGCCGGAGGGTGAAAAACTGTTTTTT.

A note on this clonotype: A far more abundant clone sits one base away, making this likely a read error. The chain employs TRBV7-2 and TRBJ2-5; 9 bases match TRBD2. From germline, CDR1 is SGHTA and CDR2 FQGNSA. The CDR3 totals 15 residues. CDR3 protein: CAGSFLAGERETQYF. The DNA for the CDR3 is TGTGCCGGCAGCTTCTTAGCGGGAGAGAGAGAGACCCAGTACTTC.

This clonotype has at least ten counts. V usage is TRBV18 and J usage is TRBJ1-3, with D unclear. The CDR3 consists of 16 residues. Germline V CDR1 and CDR2: KGHSH, LQKENI. V was pared by 3 bases and J by 3 bases, with 15 bases between. The CDR3 sequence is CASSPVWEAVGNTIYF. The CDR3, as DNA: TGTGCCAGCTCACCCGTCTGGGAGGCTGTTGGAAACACCATATATTTT.

This clonotype was observed at least ten times. The rearrangement links TRBV2 to TRBJ2-5; D possibly corresponds to TRBD1 (5 bases). The CDR3 consists of 12 residues. CDR1 is SNHLY, CDR2 FYNNEI, per germline. V was pared by 4 bases and J by 5 bases, with 8 bases between. For the CDR3, the DNA is TGTGCCAGCAGTGGGACATTGGAGACCCAGTACTTC. It encodes CASSGTLETQYF.